This T cell receptor beta chain was identified in a study of T cell changes during pregnancy in multiple sclerosis. TCRdb keeps only in-frame clones here, not all; method: immunoSEQ multiplex PCR. Of 37,000 or so clones listed, more than 85% are singletons. V was trimmed by 5 bases and J by 1 base, leaving 20 bases between them. The CDR3 extends over 17 amino acids. From germline, CDR1 is SGHVS and CDR2 FQNEAQ. This clonotype originated in a female donor with multiple sclerosis, enrolled in a pregnancy study. The chain combines TRBV7-8 with TRBJ2-5; a possible D gene is TRBD1 (6 bases). The sample here was CD4+ T cells from peripheral blood mononuclear cells, taken in the second trimester of pregnancy. The CDR3 loop reads CASSRIIPGAIQETQYF. As DNA, the CDR3 is TGTGCCAGCAGCCGAATCATTCCAGGGGCGATCCAAGAGACCCAGTACTTC.